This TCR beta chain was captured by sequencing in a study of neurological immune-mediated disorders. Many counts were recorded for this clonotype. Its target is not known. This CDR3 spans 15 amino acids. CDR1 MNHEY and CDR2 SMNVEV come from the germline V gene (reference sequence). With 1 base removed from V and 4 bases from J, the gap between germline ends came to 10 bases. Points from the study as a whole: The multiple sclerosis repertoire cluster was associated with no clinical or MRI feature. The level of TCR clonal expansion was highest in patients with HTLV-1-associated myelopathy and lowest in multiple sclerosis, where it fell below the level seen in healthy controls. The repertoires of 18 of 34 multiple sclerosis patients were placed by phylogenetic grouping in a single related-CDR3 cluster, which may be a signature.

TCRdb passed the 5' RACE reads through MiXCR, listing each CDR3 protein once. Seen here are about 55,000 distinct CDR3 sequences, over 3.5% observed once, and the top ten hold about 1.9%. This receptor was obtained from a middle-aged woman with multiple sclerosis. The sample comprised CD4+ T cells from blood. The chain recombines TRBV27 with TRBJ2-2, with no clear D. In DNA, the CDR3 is TGTGCCAGCAGTTTATTCCCACATCTCACCGGGGAGCTGTTTTTT. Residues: CASSLFPHLTGELFF.